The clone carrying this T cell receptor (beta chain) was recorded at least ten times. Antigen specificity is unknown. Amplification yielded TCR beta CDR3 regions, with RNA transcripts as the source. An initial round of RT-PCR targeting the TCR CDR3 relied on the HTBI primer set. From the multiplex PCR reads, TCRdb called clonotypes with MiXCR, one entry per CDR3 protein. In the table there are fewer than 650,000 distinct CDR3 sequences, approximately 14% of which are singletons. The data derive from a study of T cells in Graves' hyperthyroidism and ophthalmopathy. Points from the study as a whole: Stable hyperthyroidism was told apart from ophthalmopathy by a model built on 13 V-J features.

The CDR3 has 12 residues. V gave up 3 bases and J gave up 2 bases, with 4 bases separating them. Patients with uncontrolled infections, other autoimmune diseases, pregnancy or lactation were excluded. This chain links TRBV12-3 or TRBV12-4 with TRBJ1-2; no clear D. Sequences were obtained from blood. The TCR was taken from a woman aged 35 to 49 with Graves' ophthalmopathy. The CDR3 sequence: CASSLQNYGYTF. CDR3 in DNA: TGTGCCAGCAGTTTGCAGAACTATGGCTACACCTTC.